These 21 T cell receptor beta chains originate from one sample sequenced in a study of tumor-infiltrating lymphocytes in primary liver carcinoma. RNA was extracted from whole blood without cell sorting, alongside germline DNA. Reverse transcription of roughly 0.45 ug total RNA with a constant-region primer produced TCR beta cDNA. Investigators got TCR beta libraries out of three nested multiplex PCR rounds, done with slightly modified ARM-PCR. The two initial PCR rounds, approximately 10 cycles each, used TRBV1-TRBV30 forward and C-beta reverse primers. TCRdb re-analysed the multiplex PCR reads in MiXCR, keeping a single row per CDR3 protein. The sample carries 300,000 to 400,000 distinct CDR3 sequences, 65% recorded once. Sequencing input: peripheral blood. These receptors were taken from a man in his forties with primary liver carcinoma and hepatitis B virus infection.

In regard to this clonotype: A much larger clone lies one base from this, so it may be a read error. The rearrangement uses TRBV6-1 and TRBJ2-1, with TRBD2 matching 14 bases. Germline values: CDR1 MNHNS, CDR2 SASEGT. There are 12 residues in the CDR3. The CDR3 nucleotides are TGTGCCAACAGTCAGACGGGACTAGCGGGGGAGTTC. This encodes CANSQTGLAGEF.

This chain connects TRBV5-1 to TRBJ2-5; 14 nucleotides align to TRBD2. Germline V gives CDR1 SGHRS, CDR2 YFSETQ. This CDR3 spans 17 amino acids. After removal of 4 bases from V and 1 base from J, the junction contained 6 bases not matched to a gene. For the CDR3, the DNA is TGCGCCAGCAGCAAGGGACTAGCGGGAGAGGGCCAAGAGACCCAGTACTTC. This gives the protein CASSKGLAGEGQETQYF.

The chain uses TRBV11-2 and TRBJ2-3; TRBD2 aligns across 8 bases. Trimming removed 1 base from V and 9 bases from J; junction bases left unmatched: 18. The germline CDR1 and CDR2 sequences are SGHAT and FQNNGV. The CDR3 is 18 residues long. In nucleotides, the CDR3 is TGTGCCAGCAGCTTAGGTTCTCTAAATGCACTAGCGGTCCTAACGCAGTATTTT. It yields the protein CASSLGSLNALAVLTQYF.

The rearrangement uses TRBV10-3 and TRBJ1-4; D call uncertain. This CDR3 is 13 amino acids long. Germline V gene lookup returns CDR1 ENHRY and CDR2 SYGVKD. DNA for the CDR3: TGTGTCACCTGCGAGGAAGGGCGGGAAAAACTGTTTTTT. Translated: CVTCEEGREKLFF.

V usage is TRBV11-2 and J usage is TRBJ1-2, with D perhaps TRBD1 (5 bases). The V gene's germline CDR1 is SGHAT and CDR2 FQNNGV. The CDR3 spans 18 residues. V was shortened by 5 bases and J by 7 bases, with 29 bases between the two germline ends. For the CDR3, the DNA is TGTGCCAGCAGCATAACATCGCGGCGCGACAAGGGGACGGGTGGCTACACCTTC. Amino acids: CASSITSRRDKGTGGYTF.

This clonotype was counted only a few times. A read error may explain this, as a much larger clone is one base away. This rearrangement joins TRBV6-5 to TRBJ1-5, with 9 nucleotides matching TRBD1. J gave up 5 bases and V 0 bases, and 2 bases lay outside the gene matches. CDR1 and CDR2 from the germline V gene are MNHEY and SVGAGI. This CDR3 comprises 15 residues. The CDR3: CASSYSWTGDQPQHF. The CDR3 bases are TGTGCCAGCAGTTACTCGTGGACAGGGGATCAGCCCCAGCATTTT.

On this clonotype: This could be a read error, since a much larger clone is one nucleotide away. The rearrangement uses TRBV6-1 and TRBJ2-2; maybe TRBD2 (5 bases). Germline V CDR1 and CDR2: MNHNS, SASEGT. The CDR3 covers 14 residues. The V end was cut by 1 base, the J end by 10 bases, with 13 bases between. CDR3: CASSEVEEAEELFF. DNA for the CDR3: TGTGCCAGCAGTGAAGTGGAGGAGGCCGAGGAGCTGTTTTTT.

Regarding this clonotype: One junction end disagrees with the germline gene, perhaps due to a read error. The rearrangement uses TRBV6-1 and TRBJ2-2; 7 nucleotides agree with TRBD2. CDR1 MNHNS and CDR2 SASEGT come from the germline V gene. CDR3 size: 18 residues. CDR3 residues: CASSEGLEGGPNPGELYF. The DNA of the CDR3 is TGTGCCAGCAGTGAAGGACTAGAGGGAGGGCCTAACCCCGGGGAGCTGTATTTT.

This clonotype was found a few times. The chain's CDR3 is CAASDSVSGANVLTF. The CDR3 DNA follows: TGTGCCGCGTCGGACAGCGTCTCTGGGGCCAACGTCCTGACTTTC. The chain combines TRBV10-3 with TRBJ2-6; weak D call: TRBD1 (6 bases). The V end was cut by 11 bases, the J end by 0 bases, with 14 bases between. This CDR3 spans 15 amino acids. The V gene's germline CDR1 is ENHRY and CDR2 SYGVKD.

As for this clonotype: A much larger clone is a single base away; this may be a read error. V and J are TRBV5-1 and TRBJ2-7; 8 nucleotides align to TRBD1. Germline V gives CDR1 SGHRS, CDR2 YFSETQ. The CDR3 length is 14 residues. J was trimmed by 6 bases and V by 3 bases; bases with no gene match: 8. The CDR3 sequence: CASSYGQGRCEQYF. In DNA, the CDR3 is TGCGCCAGCAGCTATGGACAGGGACGTTGCGAGCAGTACTTC.

This clonotype has ten or more counts. This chain uses TRBV6-2 or TRBV6-3 with TRBJ1-5; TRBD1 is a possible D gene (6 bases). V lost 7 bases, J lost 4 bases, and 17 bases lay in between. CDR1 and CDR2 from the germline V gene are MNHEY and SVGEGT. The CDR3 is 15 amino acids. CDR3 protein: CASTRDKARNQPQHF. CDR3 DNA sequence: TGTGCCAGCACTCGGGACAAGGCCCGAAATCAGCCCCAGCATTTT.

For this clonotype: An end of the junction does not agree with germline; a read error may underlie this. V gene TRBV4-2 combines with J gene TRBJ2-3; 11 nucleotides align to TRBD2. CDR3 length: 17 residues. Germline V gives CDR1 LGHNA, CDR2 YNFKEQ. CDR3 bases: TGTGCCAGCAGCCAAAGTAGCGGGAGGGGTAGCACAGATACGCACTATTTT. As protein: CASSQSSGRGSTDTHYF.

This clonotype turned up a few times. The chain uses TRBV5-4 and TRBJ2-7; no clear D gene. Germline CDR1 reads SGHNT; CDR2 reads YYREEE (reference sequence). V dropped 0 bases and J dropped 5 bases, with 12 bases sitting between them. This CDR3 comprises 14 residues. The CDR3 loop is CASSLGSSPDEQYF. DNA for the CDR3: TGTGCCAGCAGCTTGGGTTCATCCCCGGACGAGCAGTACTTC.

The chain employs TRBV28 and TRBJ2-1; possible D gene TRBD2, 7 bases. There are 14 residues in the CDR3. V lost 7 bases and J lost 7, with 17 bases in between. CDR1 is MDHEN, CDR2 SYDVKM, per germline. This CDR3 reads CASIRARGGNEQFF. For the CDR3, the DNA is TGTGCCAGCATCAGGGCGAGGGGGGGGAATGAGCAGTTCTTC.

The rearrangement links TRBV11-2 to TRBJ2-7; no reliable D call. Deletions cut 5 bases from V and 1 base from J, with 12 bases between. Germline CDR1 is SGHAT and CDR2 is FQNNGV. The CDR3 is 14 residues long. The chain's CDR3 is CASSLHLGSYEQYF. Written as DNA, the CDR3 is TGTGCCAGCAGCCTCCATCTCGGATCCTACGAGCAGTACTTC. Using reference TRBV11-2 and TRBJ2-7 for the parts outside the CDR3, the full variable domain is EAGVAQSPRYKIIEKRQSVAFWCNPISGHATLYWYQQILGQGPKLLIQFQNNGVVDDSQLPKDRFSAERLKGVDSTLKIQPAKLEDSAVYLCASSLHLGSYEQYFGPGTRLTVT.

At least ten counts were recorded for this clonotype. The chain links TRBV6-1 to TRBJ2-6; no definite D call. The CDR3 runs to 17 residues. Germline V CDR1 and CDR2: MNHNS, SASEGT. V was shortened by 1 base and J by 0 bases, with 10 bases between the two germline ends. CDR3: CASSEGRLLSGANVLTF. The CDR3 DNA follows: TGTGCCAGCAGTGAAGGTCGACTTCTCTCTGGGGCCAACGTCCTGACTTTC.

The chain uses TRBV5-4 and TRBJ1-1, with no clear D. Trimming cost V 0 bases and J 0 bases, with 9 bases left between them. CDR3 length: 15 residues. Per germline, CDR1 SGHNT and CDR2 YYREEE (reference sequence). The CDR3 region is CASSLGGSLNTEAFF. The CDR3 coding sequence is TGTGCCAGCAGCTTGGGTGGAAGCTTGAACACTGAAGCTTTCTTT.

The chain carries TRBV5-4 and TRBJ2-1; TRBD2 might be the D (6 bases). The CDR3 runs 15 residues. Germline-derived CDR1 and CDR2 are SGHNT and YYREEE (reference sequence). V lost 0 bases, J lost 6 bases, and 13 bases lay in between. The DNA of the CDR3 is TGTGCCAGCAGCTTGGTGGGGGGTGCGGGCAATGAGCAGTTCTTC. Its translation: CASSLVGGAGNEQFF.

About this clonotype itself: The junction differs from germline at one of its ends, possibly a read error. The chain links TRBV5-6 to TRBJ2-3; D might be TRBD2 (6 bases). The CDR3 is 15 residues long. The germline CDR1 and CDR2 sequences are SGHDT and YYEEEE. CDR3 region: CASSSLAGSTDTRYF. The CDR3 DNA is TGTGCCAGCAGCTCTTTAGCCGGGAGCACAGATACGCGGTATTTT.

The J gene is TRBJ1-1, the V gene TRBV29-1, with D possibly matching TRBD1 (6 bases). The CDR3 is 12 residues long. Trimming took off 7 bases at V and 8 bases at J, with 17 bases between the two ends. The germline V gene encodes CDR1 SQVTM and CDR2 ANQGSEA. The CDR3 region is CSARTGSTEAFF. The CDR3 coding sequence is TGCAGCGCACGAACAGGGTCCACCGAAGCTTTCTTT.

Worth noting for this clonotype: A read error may be the cause here, since a much bigger clone is one base away. This rearrangement joins TRBV5-5 to TRBJ1-2; D remains unclear. CDR1 and CDR2 (germline): SGHKS, YYEKEE (reference sequence). The CDR3 has 15 amino acids. As DNA, the CDR3 is TGTGCCAGCACGGTGTCTTACACGGCAAGCTCTGGCTACGCCTTC. Residues: CASTVSYTASSGYAF. The whole variable domain, remainder taken from reference TRBV5-5 and TRBJ1-2, is DAGVTQSPTHLIKTRGQQVTLRCSPISGHKSVSWYQQVLGQGPQFIFQYYEKEERGRGNFPDRFSARQFPNYSSELNVNALLLGDSALYLCASTVSYTASSGYAFGSGTRLTVV.